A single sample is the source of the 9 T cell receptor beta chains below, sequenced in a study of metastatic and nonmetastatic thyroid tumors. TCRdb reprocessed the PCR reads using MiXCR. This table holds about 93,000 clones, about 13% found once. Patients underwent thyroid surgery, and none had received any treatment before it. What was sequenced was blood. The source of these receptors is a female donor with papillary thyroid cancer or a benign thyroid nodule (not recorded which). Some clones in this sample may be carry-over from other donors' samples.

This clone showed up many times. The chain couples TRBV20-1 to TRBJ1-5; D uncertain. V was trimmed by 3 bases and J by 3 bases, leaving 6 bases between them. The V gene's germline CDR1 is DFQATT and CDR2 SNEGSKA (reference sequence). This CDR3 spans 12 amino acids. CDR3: CSASDDNQPQHF. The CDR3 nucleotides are TGCAGTGCTAGTGACGACAATCAGCCCCAGCATTTT.

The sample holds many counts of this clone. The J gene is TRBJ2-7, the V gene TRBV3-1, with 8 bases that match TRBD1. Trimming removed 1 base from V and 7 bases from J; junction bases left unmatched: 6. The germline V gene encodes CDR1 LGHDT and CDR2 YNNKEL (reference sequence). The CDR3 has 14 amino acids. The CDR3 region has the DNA TGTGCCAGCAGCCAAGGACAGGGGATCGGGGAGCAGTACTTC. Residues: CASSQGQGIGEQYF.

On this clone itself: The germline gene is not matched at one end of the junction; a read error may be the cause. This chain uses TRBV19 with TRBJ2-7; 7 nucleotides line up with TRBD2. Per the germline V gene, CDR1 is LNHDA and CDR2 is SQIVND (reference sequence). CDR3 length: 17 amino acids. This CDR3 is CASIIAMASGTSYEQYF. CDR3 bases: TGTGCCAGTATTATAGCGATGGCTAGCGGTACCTCCTACGAGCAGTACTTC.

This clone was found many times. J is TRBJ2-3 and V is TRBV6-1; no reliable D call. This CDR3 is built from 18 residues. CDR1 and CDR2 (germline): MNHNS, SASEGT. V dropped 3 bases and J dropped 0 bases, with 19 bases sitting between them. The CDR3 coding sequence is TGTGCCAGCAGTGAGTGGCACCAGATGGTGGTTAGCACAGATACGCAGTATTTT. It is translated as CASSEWHQMVVSTDTQYF.

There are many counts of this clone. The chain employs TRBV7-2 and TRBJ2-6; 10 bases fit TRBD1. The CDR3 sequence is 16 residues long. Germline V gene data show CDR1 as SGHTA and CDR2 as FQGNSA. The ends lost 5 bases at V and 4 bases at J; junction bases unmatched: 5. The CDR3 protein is CASSDGTGVGANVLTF. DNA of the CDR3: TGTGCCAGCAGCGACGGGACAGGGGTAGGGGCCAACGTCCTGACTTTC.

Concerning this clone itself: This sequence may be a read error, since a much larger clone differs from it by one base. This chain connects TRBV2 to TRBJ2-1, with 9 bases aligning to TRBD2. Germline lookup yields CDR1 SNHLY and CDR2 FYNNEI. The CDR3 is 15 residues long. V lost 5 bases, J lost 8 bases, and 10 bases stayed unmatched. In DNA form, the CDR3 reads TGTGCCAGCAGTAGATATGCTAGCGGGACGGATGAGCAGTTCTTC. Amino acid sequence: CASSRYASGTDEQFF.

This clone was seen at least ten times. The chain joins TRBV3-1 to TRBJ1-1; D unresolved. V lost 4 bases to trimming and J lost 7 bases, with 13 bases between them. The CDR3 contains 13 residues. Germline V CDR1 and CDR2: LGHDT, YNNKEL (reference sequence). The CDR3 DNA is TGTGCCAGCAGCCCGCACCGAGCTAATGAAGCTTTCTTT. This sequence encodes CASSPHRANEAFF. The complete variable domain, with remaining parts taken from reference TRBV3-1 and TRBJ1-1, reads DTAVSQTPKYLVTQMGNDKSIKCEQNLGHDTMYWYKQDSKKFLKIMFSYNNKELIINETVPNRFSPKSPDKAHLNLHINSLELGDSAVYFCASSPHRANEAFFGQGTRLTVV.

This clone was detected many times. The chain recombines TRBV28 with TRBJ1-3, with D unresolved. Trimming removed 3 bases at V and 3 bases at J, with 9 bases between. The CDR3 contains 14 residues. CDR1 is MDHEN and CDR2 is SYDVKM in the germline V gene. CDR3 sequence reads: CASSFRGFGNTIYF. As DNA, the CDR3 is TGTGCCAGCAGTTTTAGAGGCTTTGGAAACACCATATATTTT.

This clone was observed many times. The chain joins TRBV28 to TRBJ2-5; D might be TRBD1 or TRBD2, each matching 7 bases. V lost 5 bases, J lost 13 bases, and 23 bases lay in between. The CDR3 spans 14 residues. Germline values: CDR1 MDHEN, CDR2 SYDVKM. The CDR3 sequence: CASSSGTVQKMGYF. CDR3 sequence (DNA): TGTGCCAGCAGTAGCGGGACAGTCCAAAAAATGGGGTACTTC. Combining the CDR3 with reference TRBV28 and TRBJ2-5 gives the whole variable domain DVKVTQSSRYLVKRTGEKVFLECVQDMDHENMFWYRQDPGLGLRLIYFSYDVKMKEKGDIPEGYSVSREKKERFSLILESASTNQTSMYLCASSSGTVQKMGYFGPGTRLLVL.